This T cell receptor (beta chain) was sequenced during a study of cytomegalovirus exposure and HLA in healthy donors. This table comes from immunoSEQ multiplex PCR, and its TCRdb copy is limited to in-frame clones, with some not included. This table holds about 100,000 clones, about 94% found once. Study-level points and caveats: Altogether, some 160 TCR beta chains were recorded as cytomegalovirus-associated.

Between the trimmed V and J ends, which lost 4 bases and 7 bases, there was a span of 16 bases. The CDR3 contains 14 residues. Per germline, CDR1 ENHRY and CDR2 SYGVKD. This clone was recorded once. Its antigen is unknown. What was sequenced was PBMCs. The J gene is TRBJ1-2, the V gene TRBV10-3; no clear D gene. The source of this sequence is a woman younger than 30 in good health and CMV-seronegative. CDR3 coding DNA: TGTGCCATCAGTGCCGGGTCTACCTTGGGTGGCTACACCTTC. Protein sequence: CAISAGSTLGGYTF.